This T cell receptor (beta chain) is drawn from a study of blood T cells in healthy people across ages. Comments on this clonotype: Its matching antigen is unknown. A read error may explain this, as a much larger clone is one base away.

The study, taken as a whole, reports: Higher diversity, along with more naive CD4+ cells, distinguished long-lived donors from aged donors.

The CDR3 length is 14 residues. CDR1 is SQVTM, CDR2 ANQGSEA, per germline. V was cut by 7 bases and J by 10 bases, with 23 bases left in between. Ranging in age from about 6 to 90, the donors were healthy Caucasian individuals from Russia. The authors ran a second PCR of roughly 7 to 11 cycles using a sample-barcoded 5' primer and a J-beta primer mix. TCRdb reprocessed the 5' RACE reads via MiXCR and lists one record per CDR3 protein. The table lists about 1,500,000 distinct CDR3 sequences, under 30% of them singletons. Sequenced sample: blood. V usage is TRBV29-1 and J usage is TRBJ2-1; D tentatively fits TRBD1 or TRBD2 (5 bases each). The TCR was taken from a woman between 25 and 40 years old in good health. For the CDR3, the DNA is TGCAGCGCCAGGGAGACGGCCGTAATGGACGAGCAGTTCTTC. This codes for CSARETAVMDEQFF.